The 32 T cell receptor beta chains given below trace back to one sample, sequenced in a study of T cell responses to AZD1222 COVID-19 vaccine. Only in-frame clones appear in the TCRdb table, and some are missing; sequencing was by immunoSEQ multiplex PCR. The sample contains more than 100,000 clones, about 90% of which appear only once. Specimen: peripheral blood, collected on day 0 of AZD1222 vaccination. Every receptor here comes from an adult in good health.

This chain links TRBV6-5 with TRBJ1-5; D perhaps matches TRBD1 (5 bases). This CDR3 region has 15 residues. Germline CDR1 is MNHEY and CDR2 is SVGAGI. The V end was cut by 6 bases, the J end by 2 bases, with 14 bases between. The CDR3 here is CASSGGGYGNQPQHF. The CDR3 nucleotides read TGTGCCAGCAGCGGGGGGGGATATGGCAATCAGCCCCAGCATTTT.

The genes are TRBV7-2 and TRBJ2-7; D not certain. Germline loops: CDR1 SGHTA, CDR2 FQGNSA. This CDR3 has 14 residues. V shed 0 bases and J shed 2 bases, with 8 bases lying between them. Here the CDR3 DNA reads TGTGCCAGCAGCTTAGCAGGCGGAACCTACGAGCAGTACTTC. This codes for CASSLAGGTYEQYF.

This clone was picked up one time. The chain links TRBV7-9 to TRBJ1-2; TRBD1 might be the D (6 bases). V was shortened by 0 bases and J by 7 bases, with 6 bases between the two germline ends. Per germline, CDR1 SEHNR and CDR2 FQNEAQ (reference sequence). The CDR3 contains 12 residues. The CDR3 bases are TGTGCCAGCAGCTTAGCAGGGGGTGGCTACACCTTC. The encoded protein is CASSLAGGGYTF.

The CDR3 loop reads CASSQDKAVLSYEQYF. The CDR3 DNA follows: TGCGCCAGCAGCCAAGATAAGGCAGTCCTATCCTACGAGCAGTACTTC. The chain joins TRBV4-3 to TRBJ2-7; no clear D. The CDR3 is made up of 16 amino acids. The germline gives CDR1 LGHNA, CDR2 YSLEER. Trimming cost V 0 bases and J 1 base, with 13 bases left between them.

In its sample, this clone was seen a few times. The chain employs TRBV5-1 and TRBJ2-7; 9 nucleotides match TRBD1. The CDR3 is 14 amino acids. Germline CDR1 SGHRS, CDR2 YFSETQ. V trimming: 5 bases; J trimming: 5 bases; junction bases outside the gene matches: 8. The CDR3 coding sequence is TGCGCCAGCAGTCCCGGGACAGGGATTAACGAGCAGTACTTC. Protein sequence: CASSPGTGINEQYF.

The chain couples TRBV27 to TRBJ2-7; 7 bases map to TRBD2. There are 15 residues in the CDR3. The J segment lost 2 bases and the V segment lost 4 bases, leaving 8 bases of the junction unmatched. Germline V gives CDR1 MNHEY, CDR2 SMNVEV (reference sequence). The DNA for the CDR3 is TGTGCCAGCAGTTGGCGGGGGTGGGGCCCCTACGAGCAGTACTTC. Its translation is CASSWRGWGPYEQYF.

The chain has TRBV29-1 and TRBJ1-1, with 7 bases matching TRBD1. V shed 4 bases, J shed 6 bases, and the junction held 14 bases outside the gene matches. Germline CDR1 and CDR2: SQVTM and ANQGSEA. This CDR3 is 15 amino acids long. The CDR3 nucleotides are TGCAGCGTTGCAATCGACGACAGGGCCCACGCTGAAGCTTTCTTT. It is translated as CSVAIDDRAHAEAFF. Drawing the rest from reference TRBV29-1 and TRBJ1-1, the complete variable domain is SAVISQKPSRDICQRGTSLTIQCQVDSQVTMMFWYRQQPGQSLTLIATANQGSEATYESGFVIDKFPISRPNLTFSTLTVSNMSPEDSSIYLCSVAIDDRAHAEAFFGQGTRLTVV.

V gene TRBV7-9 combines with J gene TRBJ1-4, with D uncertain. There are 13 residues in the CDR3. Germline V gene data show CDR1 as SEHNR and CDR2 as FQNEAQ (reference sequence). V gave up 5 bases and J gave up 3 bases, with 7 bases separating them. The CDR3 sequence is CASSLMANEKLFF. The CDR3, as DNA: TGTGCCAGCAGCCTTATGGCTAATGAAAAACTGTTTTTT.

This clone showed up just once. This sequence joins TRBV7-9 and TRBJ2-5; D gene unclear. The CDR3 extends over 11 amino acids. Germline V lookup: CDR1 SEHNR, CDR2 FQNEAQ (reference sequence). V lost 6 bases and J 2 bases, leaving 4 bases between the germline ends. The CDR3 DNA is TGTGCCAGCAGTCGGCAAGAGACCCAGTACTTC. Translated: CASSRQETQYF.

Here the CDR3 reads CASSPRGYSGNTIYF. The DNA for the CDR3 is TGTGCCAGCAGCCCTAGGGGATACTCTGGAAACACCATATATTTT. J is TRBJ1-3 and V is TRBV7-8, with D tentatively TRBD1 (5 bases). Per germline, CDR1 SGHVS and CDR2 FQNEAQ. Trimming removed 5 bases at V and 0 bases at J, with 11 bases between. The CDR3 is 15 amino acids.

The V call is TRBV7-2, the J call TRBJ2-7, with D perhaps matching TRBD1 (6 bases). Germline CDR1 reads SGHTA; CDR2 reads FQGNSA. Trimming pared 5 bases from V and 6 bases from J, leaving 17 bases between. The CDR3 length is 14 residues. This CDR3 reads CASSPAGVRGEQYF. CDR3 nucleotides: TGTGCCAGCAGCCCCGCAGGGGTAAGGGGCGAGCAGTACTTC. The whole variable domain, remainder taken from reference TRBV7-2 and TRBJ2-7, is GAGVSQSPSNKVTEKGKDVELRCDPISGHTALYWYRQSLGQGLEFLIYFQGNSAPDKSGLPSDRFSAERTGGSVSTLTIQRTQQEDSAVYLCASSPAGVRGEQYFGPGTRLTVT.

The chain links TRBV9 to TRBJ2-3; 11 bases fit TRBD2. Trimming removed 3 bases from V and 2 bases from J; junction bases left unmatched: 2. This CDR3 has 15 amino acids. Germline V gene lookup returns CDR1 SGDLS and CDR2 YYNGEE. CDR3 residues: CASSEGLADTDTQYF. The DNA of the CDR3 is TGTGCCAGCAGCGAGGGACTAGCGGACACAGATACGCAGTATTTT.

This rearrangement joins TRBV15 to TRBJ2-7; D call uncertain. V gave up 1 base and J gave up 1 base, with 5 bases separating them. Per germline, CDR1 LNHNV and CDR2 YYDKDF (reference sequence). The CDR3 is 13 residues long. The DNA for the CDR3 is TGTGCCACCAGCAGAGTAGTTTCCTACGAGCAGTACTTC. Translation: CATSRVVSYEQYF.

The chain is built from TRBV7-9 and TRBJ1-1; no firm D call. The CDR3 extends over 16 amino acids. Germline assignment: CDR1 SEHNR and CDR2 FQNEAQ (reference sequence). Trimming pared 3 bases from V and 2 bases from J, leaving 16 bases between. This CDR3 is CASSFRAMGPNTEAFF. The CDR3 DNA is TGTGCCAGCAGCTTCCGGGCCATGGGCCCTAACACTGAAGCTTTCTTT.

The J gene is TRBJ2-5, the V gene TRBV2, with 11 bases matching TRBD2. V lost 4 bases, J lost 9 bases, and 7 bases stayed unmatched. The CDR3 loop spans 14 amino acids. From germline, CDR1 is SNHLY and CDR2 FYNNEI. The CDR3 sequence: CASSVETSGVAQYF. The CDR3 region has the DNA TGTGCCAGCAGTGTGGAGACTAGCGGGGTGGCCCAGTACTTC.

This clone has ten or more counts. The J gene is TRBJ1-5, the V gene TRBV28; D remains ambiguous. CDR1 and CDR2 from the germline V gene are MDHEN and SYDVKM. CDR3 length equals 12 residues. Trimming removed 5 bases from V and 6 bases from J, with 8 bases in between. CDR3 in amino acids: CASSVGSQPQHF. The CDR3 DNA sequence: TGTGCCAGCAGTGTGGGAAGTCAGCCCCAGCATTTT.

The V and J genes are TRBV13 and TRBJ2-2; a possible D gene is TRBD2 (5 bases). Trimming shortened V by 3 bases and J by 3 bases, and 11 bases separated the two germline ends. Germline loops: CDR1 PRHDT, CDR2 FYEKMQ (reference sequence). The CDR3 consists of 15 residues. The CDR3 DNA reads TGTGCCAGCAGCTTTCCTAGCAGACACACCGGGGAGCTGTTTTTT. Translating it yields CASSFPSRHTGELFF.

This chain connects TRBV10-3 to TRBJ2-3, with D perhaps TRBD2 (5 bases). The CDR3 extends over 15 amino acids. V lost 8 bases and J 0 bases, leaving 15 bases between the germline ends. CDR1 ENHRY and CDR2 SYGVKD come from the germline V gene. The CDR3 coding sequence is TGTGCCATCGACGAGGGAGAGGCTAGCACAGATACGCAGTATTTT. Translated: CAIDEGEASTDTQYF.

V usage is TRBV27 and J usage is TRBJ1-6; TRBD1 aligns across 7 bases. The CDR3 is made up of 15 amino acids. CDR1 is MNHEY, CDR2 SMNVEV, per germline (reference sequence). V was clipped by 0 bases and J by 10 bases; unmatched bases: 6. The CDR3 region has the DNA TGTGCCAGCAGTTTATCGGCAGGGGGTTTATCACCCCTCCACTTT. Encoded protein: CASSLSAGGLSPLHF.

CDR3 in amino acids: CASSFGQPPNYGYTF. CDR3 coding DNA: TGTGCCAGCAGTTTCGGACAGCCCCCTAACTATGGCTACACCTTC. This chain joins TRBV27 and TRBJ1-2, with a weak D call TRBD1 (6 bases). The CDR3 totals 15 residues. Germline CDR1 reads MNHEY; CDR2 reads SMNVEV (reference sequence). Trimming shortened V by 3 bases and J by 0 bases, and 11 bases separated the two germline ends.

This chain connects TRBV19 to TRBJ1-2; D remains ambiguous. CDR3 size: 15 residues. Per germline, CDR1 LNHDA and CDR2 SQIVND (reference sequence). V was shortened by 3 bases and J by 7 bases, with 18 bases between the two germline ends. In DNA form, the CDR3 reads TGTGCCAGTAGTATCGGTGTACAGCCGGGCTTTGGCTACACCTTC. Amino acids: CASSIGVQPGFGYTF.

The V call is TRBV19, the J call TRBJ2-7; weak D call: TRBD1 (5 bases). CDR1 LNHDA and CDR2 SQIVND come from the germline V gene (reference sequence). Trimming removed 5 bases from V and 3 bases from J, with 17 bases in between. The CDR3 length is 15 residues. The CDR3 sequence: CASSAASGQGYEQYF. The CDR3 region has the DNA TGTGCCAGTAGTGCCGCCTCAGGCCAGGGCTACGAGCAGTACTTC.

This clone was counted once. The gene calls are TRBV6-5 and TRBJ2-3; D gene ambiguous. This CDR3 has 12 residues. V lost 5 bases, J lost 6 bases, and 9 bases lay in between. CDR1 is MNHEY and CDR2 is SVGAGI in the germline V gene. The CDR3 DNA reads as TGTGCCAGCAGTCCCGGTGAGGATACGCAGTATTTT. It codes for CASSPGEDTQYF.

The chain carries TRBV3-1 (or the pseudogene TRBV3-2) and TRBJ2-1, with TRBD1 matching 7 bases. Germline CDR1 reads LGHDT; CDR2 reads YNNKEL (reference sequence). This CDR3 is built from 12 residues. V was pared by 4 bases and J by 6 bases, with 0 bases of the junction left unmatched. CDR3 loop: CASSRQGNEQFF. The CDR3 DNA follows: TGTGCCAGCAGCCGACAGGGCAATGAGCAGTTCTTC.

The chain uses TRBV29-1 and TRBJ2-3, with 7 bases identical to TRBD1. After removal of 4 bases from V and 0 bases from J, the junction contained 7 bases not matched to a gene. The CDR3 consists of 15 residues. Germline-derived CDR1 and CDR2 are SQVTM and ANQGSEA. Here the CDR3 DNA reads TGCAGCGTTGGATTTGACAGGGAAAGCACAGATACGCAGTATTTT. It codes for CSVGFDRESTDTQYF.

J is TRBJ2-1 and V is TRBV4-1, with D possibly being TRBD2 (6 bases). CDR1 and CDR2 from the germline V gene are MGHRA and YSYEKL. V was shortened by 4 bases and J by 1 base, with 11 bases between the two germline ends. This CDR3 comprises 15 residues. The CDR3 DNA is TGCGCCAGCAGCCTTACTAGCCAGTCCTACAATGAGCAGTTCTTC. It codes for CASSLTSQSYNEQFF.

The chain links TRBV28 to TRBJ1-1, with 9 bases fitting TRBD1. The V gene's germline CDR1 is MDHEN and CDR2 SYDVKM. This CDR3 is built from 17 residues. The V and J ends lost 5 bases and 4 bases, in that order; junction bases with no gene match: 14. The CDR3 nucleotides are TGTGCCAGCAGTGACGACAGGGGGAAATTTACGAGCACTGAAGCTTTCTTT. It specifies CASSDDRGKFTSTEAFF.

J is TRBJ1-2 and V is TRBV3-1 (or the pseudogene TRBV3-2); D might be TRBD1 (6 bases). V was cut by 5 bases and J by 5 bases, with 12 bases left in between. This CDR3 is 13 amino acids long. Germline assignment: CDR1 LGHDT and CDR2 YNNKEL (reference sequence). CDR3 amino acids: CASSEDRVYGYTF. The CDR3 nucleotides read TGTGCCAGCAGCGAGGACAGAGTTTATGGCTACACCTTC.

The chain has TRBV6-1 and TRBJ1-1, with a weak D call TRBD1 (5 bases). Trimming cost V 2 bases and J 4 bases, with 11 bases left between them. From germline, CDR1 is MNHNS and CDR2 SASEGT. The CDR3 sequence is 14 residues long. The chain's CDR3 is CASSEWGIGTEAFF. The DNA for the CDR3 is TGTGCCAGCAGTGAATGGGGGATCGGCACTGAAGCTTTCTTT.

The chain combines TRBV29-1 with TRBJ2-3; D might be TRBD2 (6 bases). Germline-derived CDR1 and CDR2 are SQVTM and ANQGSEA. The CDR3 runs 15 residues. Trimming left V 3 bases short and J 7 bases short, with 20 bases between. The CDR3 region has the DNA TGCAGCGTTGACCTGCCCCCCGACGGGAGATATACGCAGTATTTT. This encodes CSVDLPPDGRYTQYF.

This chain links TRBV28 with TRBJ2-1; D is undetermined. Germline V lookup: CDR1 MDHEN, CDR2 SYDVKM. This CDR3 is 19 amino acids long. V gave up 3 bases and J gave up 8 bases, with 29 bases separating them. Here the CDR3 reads CASSLNQFLAYEAPDEQFF. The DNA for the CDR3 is TGTGCCAGCAGTTTGAATCAGTTTTTGGCATATGAAGCTCCAGATGAGCAGTTCTTC.

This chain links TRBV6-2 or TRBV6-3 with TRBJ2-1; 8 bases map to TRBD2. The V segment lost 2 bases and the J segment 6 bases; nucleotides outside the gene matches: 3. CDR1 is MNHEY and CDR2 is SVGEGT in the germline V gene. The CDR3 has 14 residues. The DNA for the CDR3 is TGTGCCAGCAGTTACGCCGGACTAGCCAATGAGCAGTTCTTC. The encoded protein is CASSYAGLANEQFF.